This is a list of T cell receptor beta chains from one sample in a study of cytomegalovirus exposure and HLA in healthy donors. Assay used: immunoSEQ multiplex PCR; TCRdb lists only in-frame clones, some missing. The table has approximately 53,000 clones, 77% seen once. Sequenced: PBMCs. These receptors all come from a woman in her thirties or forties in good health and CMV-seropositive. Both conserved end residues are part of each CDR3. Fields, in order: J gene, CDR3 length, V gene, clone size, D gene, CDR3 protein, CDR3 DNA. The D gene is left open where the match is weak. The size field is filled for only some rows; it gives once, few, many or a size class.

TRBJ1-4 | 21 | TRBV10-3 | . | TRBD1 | CAISQYNLGTGNPTYHEKLFF | TGTGCCATCAGTCAGTACAATCTCGGGACAGGGAATCCCACCTACCATGAAAAACTGTTTTTT
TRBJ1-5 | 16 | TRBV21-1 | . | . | CASSKVWGEGNQPQHF | .
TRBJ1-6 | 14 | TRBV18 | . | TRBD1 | CASSLGQGNSPLHF | TGTGCCAGCTCACTCGGACAGGGCAATTCACCCCTCCACTTT
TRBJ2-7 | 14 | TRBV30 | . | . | CAWSELVGGDEQYF | TGTGCCTGGAGCGAATTAGTAGGGGGGGACGAGCAGTACTTC
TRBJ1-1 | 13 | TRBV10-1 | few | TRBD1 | CASSDGDSVKAFF | TGCGCCAGCAGTGACGGGGACAGCGTTAAAGCTTTCTTT
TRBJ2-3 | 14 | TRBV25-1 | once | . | CASKGGARTDTQYF | TGTGCCAGCAAGGGGGGGGCAAGGACAGATACGCAGTATTTT
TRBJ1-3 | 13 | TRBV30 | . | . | CAWGGFSGNTIYF | TGTGCCTGGGGGGGCTTCTCTGGAAACACCATATATTTT
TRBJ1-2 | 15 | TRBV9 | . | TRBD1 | CASSVGGQGARGYTF | TGTGCCAGCAGCGTAGGGGGACAGGGGGCGCGAGGCTACACCTTC
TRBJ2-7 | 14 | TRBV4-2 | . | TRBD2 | CASSQKGLAVEQYF | TGTGCCAGCAGCCAAAAAGGACTAGCGGTCGAGCAGTACTTC
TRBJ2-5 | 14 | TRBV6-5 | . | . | CASSYSQGKETQYF | TGTGCCAGCAGTTACTCTCAGGGAAAAGAGACCCAGTACTTC
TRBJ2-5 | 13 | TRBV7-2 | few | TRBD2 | CASSPSGGETQYF | TGTGCCAGCAGCCCTAGCGGGGGGGAGACCCAGTACTTC
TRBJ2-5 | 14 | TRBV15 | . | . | CATSSGGGEETQYF | TGTGCCACCAGCAGCGGAGGGGGCGAAGAGACCCAGTACTTC
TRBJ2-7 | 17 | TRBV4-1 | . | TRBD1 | CASSQDFTSGQSYEQYF | TGCGCCAGCAGCCAAGATTTTACCTCGGGACAGAGCTACGAGCAGTACTTC
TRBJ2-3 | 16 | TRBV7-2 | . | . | CASSYPRRETTDTQYF | TGTGCCAGCAGCTACCCCCGCCGGGAAACCACAGATACGCAGTATTTT
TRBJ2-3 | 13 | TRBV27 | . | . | CASSSGSTDTQYF | TGTGCCAGCAGTTCAGGTAGCACAGATACGCAGTATTTT
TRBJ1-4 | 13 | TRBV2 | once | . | CASNRGGNEKLFF | TGTGCCAGCAATCGAGGGGGAAATGAAAAACTGTTTTTT
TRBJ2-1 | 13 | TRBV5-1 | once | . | CASRESSYNEQFF | TGCGCCAGTCGGGAGAGCTCCTACAATGAGCAGTTCTTC
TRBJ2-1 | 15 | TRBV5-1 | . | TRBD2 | CASSSGLAGYNEQFF | TGCGCCAGCAGCTCCGGACTAGCGGGTTACAATGAGCAGTTCTTC
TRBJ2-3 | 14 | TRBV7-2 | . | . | CASSLGARTDTQYF | TGTGCCAGCAGCCTTGGAGCGAGAACGGATACGCAGTATTTT
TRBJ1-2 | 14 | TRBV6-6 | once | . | CASRVTSSGYGYTF | TGTGCCAGCAGAGTGACCTCGAGCGGCTATGGCTACACCTTC
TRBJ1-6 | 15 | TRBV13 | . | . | CASSLSVQVTSPLHF | TGTGCCAGCAGCTTGTCTGTGCAGGTAACTTCACCCCTCCACTTT
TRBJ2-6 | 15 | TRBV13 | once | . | CASRHAVSGANVLTF | TGTGCCAGCAGACACGCCGTCTCTGGGGCCAACGTCCTGACTTTC
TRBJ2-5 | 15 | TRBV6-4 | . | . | CASSELGVKGETQYF | TGTGCCAGCAGTGAACTAGGCGTCAAAGGAGAGACCCAGTACTTC
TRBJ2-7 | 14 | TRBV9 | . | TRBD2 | CASSVVAGAYEQYF | TGTGCCAGCAGCGTAGTAGCGGGGGCCTACGAGCAGTACTTC
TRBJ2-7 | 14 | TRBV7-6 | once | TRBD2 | CASSITSGGYEQYF | TGTGCCAGCAGCATAACTAGCGGGGGCTACGAGCAGTACTTC
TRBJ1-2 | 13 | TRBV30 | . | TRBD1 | CAWRGGQGAGYTF | TGTGCCTGGAGGGGGGGACAGGGAGCTGGCTACACCTTC
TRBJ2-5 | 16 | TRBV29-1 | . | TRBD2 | CSVGEGGGTGRETQYF | TGCAGCGTTGGGGAGGGCGGGGGTACGGGGCGGGAGACCCAGTACTTC
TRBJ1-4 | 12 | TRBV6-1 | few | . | CACTSTNEKLFF | TGTGCCTGCACGAGTACTAATGAAAAACTGTTTTTT
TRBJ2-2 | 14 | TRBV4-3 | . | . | CASSQRTGTGELFF | TGCGCCAGCAGCCAACGGACGGGGACCGGGGAGCTGTTTTTT
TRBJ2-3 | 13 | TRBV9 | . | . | CASSASRGDTQYF | TGTGCCAGCAGCGCGTCCCGGGGGGATACGCAGTATTTT
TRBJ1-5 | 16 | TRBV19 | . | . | CASSIGTAYSNQPQHF | TGTGCCAGTAGTATAGGGACAGCTTATAGCAATCAGCCCCAGCATTTT
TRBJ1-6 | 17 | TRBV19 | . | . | CASSIRAGPQGNSPLHF | TGTGCCAGTAGTATAAGGGCGGGTCCTCAGGGGAATTCACCCCTCCACTTT
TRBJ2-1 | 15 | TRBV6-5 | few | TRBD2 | CASSPLAGAYNEQFF | TGTGCCAGCAGCCCACTAGCGGGGGCCTACAATGAGCAGTTCTTC
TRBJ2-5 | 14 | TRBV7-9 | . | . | CASTKGLPGETQYF | TGTGCCAGCACAAAGGGACTCCCCGGGGAGACCCAGTACTTC
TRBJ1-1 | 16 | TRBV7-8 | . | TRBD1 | CASSSAILGQGTEAFF | TGTGCCAGCAGCTCAGCGATATTAGGACAGGGGACTGAAGCTTTCTTT
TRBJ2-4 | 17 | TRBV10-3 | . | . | CAISLGLEEGAKNIQYF | TGTGCCATCAGTCTGGGACTGGAGGAAGGAGCCAAAAACATTCAGTACTTC
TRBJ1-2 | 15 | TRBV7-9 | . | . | CASSGQRGKGYGYTF | TGTGCCAGCAGTGGTCAGCGGGGAAAGGGTTATGGCTACACCTTC
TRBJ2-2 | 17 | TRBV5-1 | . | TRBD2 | CASSFGLAGGRPGELFF | TGCGCCAGCAGCTTCGGCCTAGCGGGGGGTCGACCCGGGGAGCTGTTTTTT
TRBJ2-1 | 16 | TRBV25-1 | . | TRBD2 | CASSEFRTSGANEQFF | TGTGCCAGCAGTGAATTCCGGACTAGCGGGGCTAATGAGCAGTTCTTC
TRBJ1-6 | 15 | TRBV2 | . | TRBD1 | CASSWDRSMNSPLHF | TGTGCCAGCAGTTGGGACAGGTCCATGAATTCACCCCTCCACTTT
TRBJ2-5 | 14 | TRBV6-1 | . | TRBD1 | CATEQGALQETQYF | TGTGCCACAGAACAGGGGGCTCTCCAAGAGACCCAGTACTTC
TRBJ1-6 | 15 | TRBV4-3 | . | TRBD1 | CASSHRGQGRSPLHF | TGCGCCAGCAGCCATAGGGGACAGGGCCGTTCACCCCTCCACTTT
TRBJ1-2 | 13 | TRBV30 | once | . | CAWRPGTSEGYTF | TGTGCCTGGAGACCCGGCACCTCGGAGGGCTACACCTTC
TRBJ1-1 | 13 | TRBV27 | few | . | CASSFEADTEAFF | TGTGCCAGCAGTTTTGAGGCTGACACTGAAGCTTTCTTT
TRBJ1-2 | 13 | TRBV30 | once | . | CAWNGGQGYGYTF | TGTGCCTGGAATGGAGGGCAGGGCTATGGCTACACCTTC